The clone carrying this T cell receptor (beta chain) was counted a few times. What it binds is unknown. The entry originates in a study of T-cell memory formation after mild COVID-19. Study conclusions and caveats: Nothing confirmed that second-wave clones peaking on day 37 were specific for SARS-CoV-2.

In TCRdb, the 5' RACE reads were re-called with MiXCR into one record per CDR3 protein. In the table there are 300,000 to 350,000 distinct CDR3 sequences, less than 20% of which are singletons. Germline V gene sequence: CDR1 ENHRY, CDR2 SYGVKD. This CDR3 region has 13 residues. Trimming took 6 bases from V and 0 from J, leaving 9 bases between them. The sequencing input was PBMCs or a T cell subset sorted from them (not recorded which). This rearrangement joins TRBV10-3 to TRBJ2-7; D is ambiguous. The receptor comes from a man between 18 and 29 years old who had mild COVID-19 (a few samples of this study predate the infection). Cell type and time point are not known. In nucleotides, the CDR3 is TGTGCCATCAGGGGCCCTGGCTCCTACGAGCAGTACTTC. Its translation: CAIRGPGSYEQYF.